This entry features one T cell receptor beta chain sequence. Data came from immunoSEQ multiplex PCR; TCRdb stores just in-frame clones and leaves some out. The sample holds tens of thousands of clones, 82% seen once. The data belong to a study of memory CD4+ T cells and cytomegalovirus serostatus. Across the study: This sample comes from healthy Belgian adults, several CMV seropositive, some 22 seronegative.

The sort gate was single viable CD3+CD4+CD8-CD45RO+ cells for memory CD4+ T cells. Germline V gene sequence: CDR1 LNHDA, CDR2 SQIVND (reference sequence). After removal of 5 bases from V and 7 bases from J, the junction contained 6 bases not matched to a gene. The CDR3 extends over 15 amino acids. The chain combines TRBV19 with TRBJ2-2, with 11 nucleotides matching TRBD2. The sequence came from an adult in good health and CMV-seronegative. Some clones in this sample may be carry-over from other donors' samples. The sequenced sample was memory CD4+ T cells from blood. This CDR3 reads CASSRLAGKGGELFF. As DNA, the CDR3 is TGTGCCAGTAGTCGACTAGCGGGAAAGGGCGGGGAGCTGTTTTTT. The full variable domain, in which reference TRBV19 and TRBJ2-2 provide the parts outside the CDR3, is DGGITQSPKYLFRKEGQNVTLSCEQNLNHDAMYWYRQDPGQGLRLIYYSQIVNDFQKGDIAEGYSVSREKKESFPLTVTSAQKNPTAFYLCASSRLAGKGGELFFGEGSRLTVL.